The text below deals with one T cell receptor beta chain. Its antigen is currently unknown. V gave up 7 bases and J gave up 0 bases, with 4 bases separating them. The CDR3 extends over 12 amino acids. Germline loops: CDR1 MNHNY, CDR2 SVGAGI (reference sequence). Time point: pre-treatment sample, taken before nivolumab and TIL therapy. The data were obtained in a study of TIL therapy for anti-PD-1-resistant metastatic lung cancer. Study details: Tumors had a median PD-L1 proportion score of about 6%. Most patients had lung adenocarcinoma. Findings and limits, study-wide: Treatment-naive, never-smoker and oncogene-addicted patients were overrepresented in this highly selected cohort.

Sequencing used immunoSEQ v3. TCRdb keeps only in-frame clones here, not all; method: immunoSEQ multiplex PCR. The sample carries about 52,000 clones, around three quarters recorded once. The sequenced sample was blood, obtained at baseline. This TCR was sampled from a woman aged 30 to 85 with non-small cell lung cancer. The chain couples TRBV6-6 to TRBJ1-3; D uncertain. CDR3 coding DNA: TGTGCCAGCATCGGCTCTGGAAACACCATATATTTT. Protein: CASIGSGNTIYF.